The entry below describes one TCR beta chain. These data come from a study of technical replicates of blood from several donors. TCRdb keeps only in-frame clones here, not all; method: immunoSEQ multiplex PCR. Among 60,000 to 80,000 clones listed, roughly 92% were seen once. This CDR3 has 13 residues. Germline V CDR1 and CDR2: LNHDA, SQIVND (reference sequence). V dropped 6 bases and J dropped 2 bases, with 10 bases sitting between them. This chain uses TRBV19 with TRBJ2-5; a possible D gene is TRBD2 (5 bases). This clonotype was obtained from a human donor in good health. Material for sequencing was T cells isolated from PBMCs. CDR3 nucleotide sequence: TGTGCCAGTAGACCCGGAGGACAAGAGACCCAGTACTTC. Translating gives CASRPGGQETQYF.